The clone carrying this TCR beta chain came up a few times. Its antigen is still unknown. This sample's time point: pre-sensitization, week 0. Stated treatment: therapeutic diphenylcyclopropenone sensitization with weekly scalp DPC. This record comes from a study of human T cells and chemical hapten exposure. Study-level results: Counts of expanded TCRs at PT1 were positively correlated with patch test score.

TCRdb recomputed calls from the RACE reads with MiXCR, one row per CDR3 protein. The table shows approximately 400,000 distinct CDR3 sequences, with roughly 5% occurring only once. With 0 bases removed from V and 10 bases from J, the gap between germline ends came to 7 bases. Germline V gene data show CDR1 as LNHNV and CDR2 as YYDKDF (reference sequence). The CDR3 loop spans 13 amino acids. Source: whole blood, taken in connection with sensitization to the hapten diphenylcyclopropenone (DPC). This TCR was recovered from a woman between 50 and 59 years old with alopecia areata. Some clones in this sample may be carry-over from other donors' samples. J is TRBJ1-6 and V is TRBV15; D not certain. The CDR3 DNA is TGTGCCACCAGCAGAGAATCGAGCTCACCCCTCCACTTT. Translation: CATSRESSSPLHF.